The clone carrying this T cell receptor beta chain was seen only a few times. Its antigen is as yet unknown. Each TCR beta cDNA library carried unique molecular identifiers. The T cell input of about 1 to 10 million gave about 470,000 cDNA molecules. MiXCR was run by TCRdb on the PCR reads, yielding one entry per CDR3 protein. In the table there are about 460,000 distinct CDR3 sequences, roughly 45% of which are singletons. The sample originates from a study of post-analysis software for immune sequencing data. Study-level information: Secondary progressive, relapsing-remitting and progressive-relapsing multiple sclerosis were among the included disease courses.

Broader study findings: Pronounced co-clustering by F measure was evident among identically batched samples. The normalized Chao1 diversity of multiple sclerosis patients was significantly lower than that of controls.

Sequenced sample: blood. This sequence originates from a girl aged 5-17 years with multiple sclerosis.

CDR3 amino acids: CASRSWDSPYEQYF. DNA of the CDR3: TGTGCCAGCAGATCCTGGGACAGCCCCTACGAGCAGTACTTC. This chain links TRBV27 with TRBJ2-7, with 7 bases identical to TRBD1. Germline V lookup: CDR1 MNHEY, CDR2 SMNVEV (reference sequence). This CDR3 is 14 amino acids long. J was trimmed by 2 bases and V by 6 bases; bases with no gene match: 7.